The next 6 T cell receptor beta chains were all read from a single sample in a study of blood T cell repertoires in COVID-19. Sequenced by immunoSEQ multiplex PCR; TCRdb stores in-frame clones only, minus some. The table lists 200,000 to 250,000 clones, roughly four fifths of them singletons, with approximately 1.8% in the top ten. Input material: PBMCs or T cells enriched from blood (not recorded which). All receptors derive from a man between 60 and 75 years old who had recovered from COVID-19.

In regard to this clone: A junction end diverges from the germline sequence, so it may reflect a read error. This chain links TRBV4-3 with TRBJ1-2; tentative D call: TRBD1 (6 bases). The CDR3 consists of 14 residues. Germline lookup yields CDR1 LGHNA and CDR2 YSLEER. As DNA, the CDR3 is TGCGCCAGCAGCCAAGACGTAGTAAGGACAGAGACTTCCTTC. It is translated as CASSQDVVRTETSF.

V is TRBV29-1 and J is TRBJ2-7; 7 bases match TRBD2. This CDR3 contains 12 residues. CDR1 and CDR2 from the germline V gene are SQVTM and ANQGSEA. Losses at the gene ends were 3 bases for V and 6 bases for J; bases not matched to a gene: 5. The CDR3 is CSVEAGESEQYF. The CDR3 DNA reads TGCAGCGTTGAGGCGGGGGAGTCCGAGCAGTACTTC.

The rearrangement links TRBV5-8 to TRBJ1-2; possible D gene TRBD1, 5 bases. V gave up 4 bases and J gave up 4 bases, with 14 bases separating them. This CDR3 spans 14 amino acids. CDR1 is SGHTS and CDR2 is YDEGEE in the germline V gene. Here the CDR3 DNA reads TGTGCCAGCAGCCCCAGGGCGGCAATCTATGGCTACACCTTC. Translated, it gives CASSPRAAIYGYTF. The full variable domain, its missing parts supplied by reference TRBV5-8 and TRBJ1-2, is EAGVTQSPTHLIKTRGQQATLRCSPISGHTSVYWYQQALGLGLQFLLWYDEGEERNRGNFPPRFSGRQFPNYSSELNVNALELEDSALYLCASSPRAAIYGYTFGSGTRLTVV.

The genes are TRBV13 and TRBJ2-7, with a weak D call TRBD1 (5 bases). CDR3 length: 15 amino acids. V lost 5 bases to trimming and J lost 1 base, with 15 bases between them. CDR1 and CDR2 (germline): PRHDT, FYEKMQ (reference sequence). The CDR3 loop reads CASSVQGPRSYEQYF. The CDR3, as DNA: TGTGCCAGCAGCGTCCAGGGTCCCCGTTCCTACGAGCAGTACTTC.

The rearrangement joins TRBV5-1 to TRBJ1-3; D ambiguous. The CDR3 extends over 15 amino acids. The germline CDR1 and CDR2 sequences are SGHRS and YFSETQ. V dropped 4 bases and J dropped 0 bases, with 11 bases sitting between them. The CDR3 DNA follows: TGCGCCAGCAGCAAGGAGGGCCACTCTGGAAACACCATATATTTT. As protein: CASSKEGHSGNTIYF.

The rearrangement links TRBV7-8 to TRBJ1-5, with TRBD1 matching 7 bases. Germline assignment: CDR1 SGHVS and CDR2 FQNEAQ. The CDR3 runs 17 residues. Trimming removed 5 bases from V and 0 bases from J; junction bases left unmatched: 10. The CDR3 region is CASSLNRGLYSNQPQHF. The CDR3 bases are TGTGCCAGCAGCCTAAACAGGGGACTCTATAGCAATCAGCCCCAGCATTTT.